This passage covers 20 T cell receptor beta chains from one sample sequenced in a study of blood T cell repertoires in COVID-19. Here immunoSEQ multiplex PCR was the method, and the copy in TCRdb shows in-frame clones only, minus some. The profile shows around 60,000 clones, 80% to 85% of them singletons. The sample consisted of peripheral blood. These receptors were taken from a man between 60 and 75 years old with COVID-19, enrolled during active disease.

The chain has TRBV6-1 and TRBJ2-5; TRBD1 agrees at 10 bases. Germline V gene data show CDR1 as MNHNS and CDR2 as SASEGT. CDR3 length equals 15 residues. Unmatched junction bases numbered 5, after V lost 2 bases and J lost 5 bases. CDR3 amino acids: CASSEMTGGWETQYF. The CDR3 nucleotides are TGTGCCAGCAGTGAAATGACAGGGGGCTGGGAGACCCAGTACTTC.

The rearrangement joins TRBV2 to TRBJ2-2; 8 bases map to TRBD1. Trimming at V came to 2 bases and at J to 5 bases, leaving 1 base not matched to a gene. CDR1 is SNHLY, CDR2 FYNNEI, per germline. The length of the CDR3 is 14 residues. CDR3 sequence: CASSEQGATGELFF. CDR3 in DNA: TGTGCCAGCAGTGAACAGGGGGCGACCGGGGAGCTGTTTTTT. Using reference TRBV2 and TRBJ2-2 for the parts outside the CDR3, the full variable domain is EPEVTQTPSHQVTQMGQEVILRCVPISNHLYFYWYRQILGQKVEFLVSFYNNEISEKSEIFDDQFSVERPDGSNFTLKIRSTKLEDSAMYFCASSEQGATGELFFGEGSRLTVL.

The chain recombines TRBV3-1 (or the pseudogene TRBV3-2) with TRBJ2-5; 15 nucleotides line up with TRBD2. The CDR3 covers 15 residues. Germline CDR1 is LGHDT and CDR2 is YNNKEL (reference sequence). V shed 5 bases, J shed 5 bases, and the junction held 3 bases outside the gene matches. CDR3 amino acids: CASSGLAGGRETQYF. In DNA, the CDR3 is TGTGCCAGCAGCGGACTAGCGGGGGGGCGGGAGACCCAGTACTTC.

V and J are TRBV10-3 and TRBJ1-4; TRBD1 matches 7 bases. Germline-derived CDR1 and CDR2 are ENHRY and SYGVKD. The CDR3 sequence is 18 residues long. V gave up 4 bases and J gave up 0 bases; unmatched junction bases: 11. Here the CDR3 DNA reads TGTGCCATCAGTGTTGGGGGACAGTCAGTTGCAACTAATGAAAAACTGTTTTTT. This encodes CAISVGGQSVATNEKLFF.

This chain joins TRBV5-5 and TRBJ1-5; 11 bases map to TRBD1. The ends lost 4 bases at V and 6 bases at J; junction bases unmatched: 6. Germline V gene lookup returns CDR1 SGHKS and CDR2 YYEKEE (reference sequence). This CDR3 comprises 15 residues. The CDR3 DNA reads as TGTGCCAGCAGCAGGGCAGGGACAGGGGGTCAGCCCCAGCATTTT. Its protein is CASSRAGTGGQPQHF.

This chain joins TRBV3-1 (or the pseudogene TRBV3-2) and TRBJ2-7; TRBD1 matches at 10 bases. The J segment lost 7 bases and the V segment lost 4 bases, leaving 13 bases of the junction unmatched. The CDR3 runs to 16 residues. Per germline, CDR1 LGHDT and CDR2 YNNKEL (reference sequence). As DNA, the CDR3 is TGTGCCAGCAGCCCCTCTCCGGGACAGGGGTTGGTGGAGCAGTACTTC. Amino acid sequence: CASSPSPGQGLVEQYF.

The chain employs TRBV2 and TRBJ1-1; TRBD1 is a possible D gene (5 bases). V dropped 4 bases and J dropped 5 bases, with 17 bases sitting between them. In germline, CDR1 is SNHLY, CDR2 FYNNEI. The CDR3 contains 15 residues. The DNA for the CDR3 is TGTGCCAGCAGTGGACAGCACCTTCAGGGAACTGAAGCTTTCTTT. This encodes CASSGQHLQGTEAFF.

The chain carries TRBV10-3 and TRBJ1-6; weak D call: TRBD1 (5 bases). Germline assignment: CDR1 ENHRY and CDR2 SYGVKD. Trimming removed 3 bases at V and 3 bases at J, with 12 bases between. The CDR3 has 16 amino acids. The CDR3 loop is CAISDNGGNYNSPLHF. CDR3 bases: TGTGCCATCAGTGATAACGGGGGGAACTATAATTCACCCCTCCACTTT.

The chain recombines TRBV5-1 with TRBJ2-7; 8 nucleotides align to TRBD2. J gave up 3 bases and V 6 bases, and 5 bases lay outside the gene matches. The CDR3 covers 13 residues. The germline V gene encodes CDR1 SGHRS and CDR2 YFSETQ. The CDR3 spells CASNFAGGYEQYF. The DNA for the CDR3 is TGCGCCAGCAACTTCGCGGGGGGCTACGAGCAGTACTTC.

The rearrangement joins TRBV19 to TRBJ2-2, with 9 bases lining up with TRBD1. Germline assignment: CDR1 LNHDA and CDR2 SQIVND (reference sequence). V shed 5 bases, J shed 3 bases, and the junction held 4 bases outside the gene matches. This CDR3 region has 15 residues. CDR3 in DNA: TGTGCCAGTAGTTTTCGACAGGGGGACACCGGGGAGCTGTTTTTT. It yields the protein CASSFRQGDTGELFF.

This rearrangement joins TRBV14 to TRBJ2-5; 8 bases match TRBD2. Germline CDR1 reads SGHDN; CDR2 reads FVKESK. The V segment lost 1 base and the J segment 5 bases; nucleotides outside the gene matches: 6. CDR3 length: 15 amino acids. Here the CDR3 DNA reads TGTGCCAGCAGCCAAGTCGGAGGCGGGGGGGAGACCCAGTACTTC. It is translated as CASSQVGGGGETQYF.

In nucleotides, the CDR3 is TGTGCCAGCAGGGGGGCGGACGGGAAATTAAACTATGGCTACACCTTC. It encodes CASRGADGKLNYGYTF. The gene calls are TRBV28 and TRBJ1-2, with D maybe TRBD1 (6 bases). This CDR3 is built from 16 residues. V lost 6 bases, J lost 2 bases, and 19 bases lay in between. Germline V gene sequence: CDR1 MDHEN, CDR2 SYDVKM.

This chain joins TRBV10-1 and TRBJ2-1, with D unresolved. This CDR3 is 14 amino acids long. Germline loops: CDR1 WNHNN, CDR2 SYGVQD (reference sequence). The V gene lost 3 bases and the J gene lost 3 bases, with 9 bases spanning the gap. The CDR3 DNA reads as TGCGCCAGCAGTGATACGGCTAGCTACAATGAGCAGTTCTTC. Translation gives CASSDTASYNEQFF.

The chain couples TRBV7-6 to TRBJ2-7; TRBD2 matches 8 bases. Germline loops: CDR1 SGHVS, CDR2 FNYEAQ. This CDR3 has 15 residues. The V gene end was trimmed by 3 bases and the J gene end by 4 bases; junction bases not matched to a gene: 8. The CDR3 DNA reads TGTGCCAGCAGCTTTCTGATAGCGGGACGGTACGAGCAGTACTTC. Protein sequence: CASSFLIAGRYEQYF. Full variable domain (missing parts from reference TRBV7-6 and TRBJ2-7): GAGVSQSPRYKVTKRGQDVALRCDPISGHVSLYWYRQALGQGPEFLTYFNYEAQQDKSGLPNDRFSAERPEGSISTLTIQRTEQRDSAMYRCASSFLIAGRYEQYFGPGTRLTVT.

This rearrangement joins TRBV11-2 to TRBJ2-1, with 10 positions matching TRBD2. Germline CDR1 SGHAT, CDR2 FQNNGV. V lost 0 bases and J lost 4; bases outside the gene matches: 6. This CDR3 is 17 amino acids long. The CDR3 sequence: CASSLDLPSGGYNEQFF. In DNA, the CDR3 is TGTGCCAGCAGCTTAGATCTCCCTAGCGGGGGATACAATGAGCAGTTCTTC.

In DNA, the CDR3 is TGCGCCAGCAGCCCCGGGACTAGCGACACAGATACGCAGTATTTT. This encodes CASSPGTSDTDTQYF. The chain has TRBV5-1 and TRBJ2-3; TRBD2 agrees at 10 bases. Germline trimming cut 4 bases from V and 2 bases from J; bases unmatched to any gene: 4. Germline V gene data show CDR1 as SGHRS and CDR2 as YFSETQ. CDR3 size: 15 residues.

This clone was seen a single time. This chain connects TRBV5-1 to TRBJ2-1; 12 bases align to TRBD2. The CDR3 is 17 amino acids. V lost 0 bases, J lost 8 bases, and 9 bases stayed unmatched. Germline lookup yields CDR1 SGHRS and CDR2 YFSETQ. CDR3 DNA: TGCGCCAGCAGCTTGGCTAGCGGGGGGGCCGGGAGTCATGAGCAGTTCTTC. This sequence encodes CASSLASGGAGSHEQFF.

CDR3 protein: CASSPKGQTDEQYF. The CDR3 bases are TGTGCCAGCTCACCAAAGGGGCAGACGGACGAGCAGTACTTC. The V call is TRBV18, the J call TRBJ2-7, with D possibly being TRBD1 (5 bases). Trimming stripped 2 bases from V and 5 bases from J, with 13 bases between. The CDR3 spans 14 residues. From germline, CDR1 is KGHSH and CDR2 LQKENI.

The DNA for the CDR3 is TGTGCCTGGAGAGGGACAGAGCACTCTGGAAACACCATATATTTT. Translating gives CAWRGTEHSGNTIYF. This chain links TRBV30 with TRBJ1-3; 7 nucleotides align to TRBD1. Per the germline V gene, CDR1 is GTSNPN and CDR2 is SVGIG (reference sequence). CDR3 length equals 15 residues. Trimming at V came to 3 bases and at J to 0 bases, leaving 5 bases not matched to a gene. Filled out from reference TRBV30 and TRBJ1-3, the complete variable domain reads SQTIHQWPATLVQPVGSPLSLECTVEGTSNPNLYWYRQAAGRGLQLLFYSVGIGQISSEVPQNLSASRPQDRQFILSSKKLLLSDSGFYLCAWRGTEHSGNTIYFGEGSWLTVV.

V usage is TRBV14 and J usage is TRBJ1-1, with TRBD1 matching 7 bases. CDR1 and CDR2 from the germline V gene are SGHDN and FVKESK. The CDR3 consists of 15 residues. J lost 3 bases, V lost 4 bases, and 8 bases had no gene match. This CDR3 reads CASSPNFGTDTEAFF. The DNA for the CDR3 is TGTGCCAGCAGCCCCAACTTCGGGACAGACACTGAAGCTTTCTTT. Based on the CDR3 plus reference TRBV14 and TRBJ1-1, the full variable domain is EAGVTQFPSHSVIEKGQTVTLRCDPISGHDNLYWYRRVMGKEIKFLLHFVKESKQDESGMPNNRFLAERTGGTYSTLKVQPAELEDSGVYFCASSPNFGTDTEAFFGQGTRLTVV.